Described below is a single TCR beta chain sequence and its context. Followed longitudinally, the Seattle patients had been enrolled during active infection. This entry comes from a study of blood T cell repertoires in COVID-19. For the study at large: The origin of the acute and convalescent COVID-19 samples was the United States, Italy and Spain.

Per the original methods: Nucleated cell counts were estimated from reference gene primer amplification. Here immunoSEQ multiplex PCR was the method, and the copy in TCRdb shows in-frame clones only, minus some. The D gene and trimming were derived from the DNA, and the V and J assignments and clone size from that table. The sample consists of about 60,000 clones, about three quarters of them appearing once. Germline V gives CDR1 SQVTM, CDR2 ANQGSEA. The V end was cut by 6 bases, the J end by 1 base, with 12 bases between. The CDR3 is 13 residues long. The chain combines TRBV29-1 with TRBJ1-1; maybe TRBD1 (5 bases). The sample consisted of peripheral blood. This sequence was found in a man aged 25 to 40 with COVID-19, enrolled during active disease. The CDR3 DNA follows: TGCAGCGTAGACAGACCAGAGAACACTGAAGCTTTCTTT. Protein sequence: CSVDRPENTEAFF.